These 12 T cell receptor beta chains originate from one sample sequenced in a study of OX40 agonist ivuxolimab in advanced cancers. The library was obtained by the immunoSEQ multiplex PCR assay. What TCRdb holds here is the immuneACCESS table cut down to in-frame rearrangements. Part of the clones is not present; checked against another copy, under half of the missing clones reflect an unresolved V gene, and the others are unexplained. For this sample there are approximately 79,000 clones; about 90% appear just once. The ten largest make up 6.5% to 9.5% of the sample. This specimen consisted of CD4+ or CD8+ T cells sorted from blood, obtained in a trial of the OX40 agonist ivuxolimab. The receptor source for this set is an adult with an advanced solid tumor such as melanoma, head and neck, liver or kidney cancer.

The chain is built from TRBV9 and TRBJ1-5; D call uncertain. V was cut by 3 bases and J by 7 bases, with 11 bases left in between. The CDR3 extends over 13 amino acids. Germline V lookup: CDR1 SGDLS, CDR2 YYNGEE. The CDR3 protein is CASSGGPLQPQHF. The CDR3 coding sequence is TGTGCCAGCAGCGGAGGGCCACTACAGCCCCAGCATTTT.

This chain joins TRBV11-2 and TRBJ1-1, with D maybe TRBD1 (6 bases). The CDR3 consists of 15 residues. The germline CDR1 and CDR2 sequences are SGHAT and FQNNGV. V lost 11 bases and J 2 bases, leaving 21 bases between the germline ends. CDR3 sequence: CAGTDRDNQNTEAFF. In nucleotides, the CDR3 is TGTGCCGGAACCGACCGGGACAACCAAAACACTGAAGCTTTCTTT.

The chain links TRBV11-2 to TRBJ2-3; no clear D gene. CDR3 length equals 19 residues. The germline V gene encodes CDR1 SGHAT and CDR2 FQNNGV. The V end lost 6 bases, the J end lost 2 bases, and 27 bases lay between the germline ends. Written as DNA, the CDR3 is TGTGCCAGCAGGTTTTACTCAATTCTTACCCGGACGGACACAGATACGCAGTATTTT. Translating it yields CASRFYSILTRTDTDTQYF. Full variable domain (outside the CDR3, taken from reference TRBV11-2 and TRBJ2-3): EAGVAQSPRYKIIEKRQSVAFWCNPISGHATLYWYQQILGQGPKLLIQFQNNGVVDDSQLPKDRFSAERLKGVDSTLKIQPAKLEDSAVYLCASRFYSILTRTDTDTQYFGPGTRLTVL.

The CDR3 is CASSFASGTSSYEQYF. CDR3 in DNA: TGTGCCAGCAGTTTCGCCTCCGGGACATCTTCCTACGAGCAGTACTTC. This rearrangement joins TRBV27 to TRBJ2-7; the D gene is possibly TRBD1 (6 bases). Germline CDR1 MNHEY, CDR2 SMNVEV (reference sequence). Trimming pared 3 bases from V and 1 base from J, leaving 16 bases between. There are 16 residues in the CDR3.

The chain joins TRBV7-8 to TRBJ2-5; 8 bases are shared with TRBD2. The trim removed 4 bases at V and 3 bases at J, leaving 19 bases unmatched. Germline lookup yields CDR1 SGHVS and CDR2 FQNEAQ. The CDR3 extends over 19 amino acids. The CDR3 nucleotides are TGTGCCAGCAGCTACCTCCCTGGGCGAGCGGGGGATGTAGAAGAGACCCAGTACTTC. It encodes CASSYLPGRAGDVEETQYF.

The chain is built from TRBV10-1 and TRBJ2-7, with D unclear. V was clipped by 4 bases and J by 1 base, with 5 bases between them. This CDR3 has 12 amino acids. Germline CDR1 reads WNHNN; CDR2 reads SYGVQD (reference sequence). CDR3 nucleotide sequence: TGCGCCAGCAGTGTAGGATCCTACGAGCAGTACTTC. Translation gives CASSVGSYEQYF.

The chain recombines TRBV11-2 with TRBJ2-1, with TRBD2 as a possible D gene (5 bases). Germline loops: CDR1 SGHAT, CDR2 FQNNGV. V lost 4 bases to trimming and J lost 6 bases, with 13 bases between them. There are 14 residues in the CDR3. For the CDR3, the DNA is TGTGCCAGCAGCTACGGACCGGCGGGCAATGAGCAGTTCTTC. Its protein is CASSYGPAGNEQFF.

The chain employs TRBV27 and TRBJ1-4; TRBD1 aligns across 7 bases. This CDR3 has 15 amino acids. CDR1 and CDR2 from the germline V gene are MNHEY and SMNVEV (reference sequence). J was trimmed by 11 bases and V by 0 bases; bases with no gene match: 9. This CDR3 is CASSLSEDRSGKLFF. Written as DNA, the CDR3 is TGTGCCAGCAGTTTATCCGAGGACAGGTCGGGGAAACTGTTTTTT.

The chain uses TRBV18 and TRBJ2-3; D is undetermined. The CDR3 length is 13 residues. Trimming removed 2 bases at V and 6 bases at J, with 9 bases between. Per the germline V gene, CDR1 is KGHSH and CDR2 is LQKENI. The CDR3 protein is CASSPGPGDTQYF. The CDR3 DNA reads TGTGCCAGCTCACCAGGCCCCGGGGATACGCAGTATTTT.

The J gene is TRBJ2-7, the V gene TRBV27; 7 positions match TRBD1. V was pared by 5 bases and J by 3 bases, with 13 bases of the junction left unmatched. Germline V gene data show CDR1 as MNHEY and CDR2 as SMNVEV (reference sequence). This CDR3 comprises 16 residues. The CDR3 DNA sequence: TGTGCCAGCAGTCCCTCCCGGACAGGTCATAGCTACGAGCAGTACTTC. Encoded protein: CASSPSRTGHSYEQYF.

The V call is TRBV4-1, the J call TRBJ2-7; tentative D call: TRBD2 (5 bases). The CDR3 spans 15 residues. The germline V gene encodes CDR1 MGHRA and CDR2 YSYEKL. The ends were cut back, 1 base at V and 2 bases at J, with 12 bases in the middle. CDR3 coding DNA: TGCGCCAGCAGCCAAGCTGAGGACTCGACCTACGAGCAGTACTTC. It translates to CASSQAEDSTYEQYF.

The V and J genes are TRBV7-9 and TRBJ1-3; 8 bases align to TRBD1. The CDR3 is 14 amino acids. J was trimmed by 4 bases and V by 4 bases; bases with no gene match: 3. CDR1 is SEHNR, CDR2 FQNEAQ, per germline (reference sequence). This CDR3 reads CASSYQGAGNTIYF. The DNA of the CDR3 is TGTGCCAGCAGCTACCAGGGGGCCGGAAACACCATATATTTT.